A single sample gave rise to the 11 T cell receptor beta chains below, sequenced in a study of blood T cell repertoires in COVID-19. Produced via immunoSEQ multiplex PCR; TCRdb's table is partial and in-frame only. This sample has around 290,000 clones; more than 75% occur once, and the top ten carry roughly 2%. The sequenced sample was PBMCs or T cells enriched from blood (not recorded which). Every receptor here comes from a woman aged 55-69 years in a cohort exposed to, infected with or recovered from COVID-19 (not recorded which).

Worth noting for this clone: The junction departs from the called germline gene at one end, perhaps through a read error. The chain recombines TRBV11-2 with TRBJ2-7, with D uncertain. The CDR3 length is 11 residues. Germline V gene sequence: CDR1 SGHAT, CDR2 FQNNGV. The CDR3 loop reads CASSPGRNVQF. CDR3 nucleotide sequence: TGTGCCAGCAGCCCGGGTAGAAACGTACAATTC.

The rearrangement joins TRBV19 to TRBJ2-3, with D perhaps matching TRBD2 (6 bases). Trimming shortened V by 4 bases and J by 1 base, and 12 bases separated the two germline ends. The CDR3 length is 15 residues. The germline CDR1 and CDR2 sequences are LNHDA and SQIVND (reference sequence). The CDR3 reads CASSTQRARTDTQYF. For the CDR3, the DNA is TGTGCCAGTAGTACCCAGCGGGCCCGCACAGATACGCAGTATTTT.

J is TRBJ2-5 and V is TRBV10-3; TRBD1 matches 9 bases. This CDR3 spans 15 amino acids. With 2 bases clipped from V and 8 bases from J, the junction kept 9 bases outside the gene matches. Germline assignment: CDR1 ENHRY and CDR2 SYGVKD. The DNA of the CDR3 is TGTGCCATCAGTGAGCGGACAGGGGTTAGTGTCACCCAGTACTTC. Its protein is CAISERTGVSVTQYF.

The chain employs TRBV4-1 and TRBJ2-2; 9 positions match TRBD2. Germline CDR1 reads MGHRA; CDR2 reads YSYEKL. The V gene end was trimmed by 4 bases and the J gene end by 4 bases; junction bases not matched to a gene: 7. The CDR3 loop spans 16 amino acids. CDR3 residues: CASSRGSGSSTGELFF. Written as DNA, the CDR3 is TGCGCCAGCAGCCGAGGTAGCGGGAGCTCCACCGGGGAGCTGTTTTTT.

The CDR3 DNA reads as TGTGCCAGCAGCCGGGCGGGGGGATTTAGCACAGATACGCAGTATTTT. It specifies CASSRAGGFSTDTQYF. V and J are TRBV11-2 and TRBJ2-3; TRBD2 matches 8 bases. V trimming: 5 bases; J trimming: 0 bases; junction bases outside the gene matches: 7. Per germline, CDR1 SGHAT and CDR2 FQNNGV. CDR3 length: 16 amino acids.

The J gene is TRBJ2-5, the V gene TRBV28; D uncertain. The V end lost 6 bases, the J end lost 2 bases, and 22 bases lay between the germline ends. The CDR3 covers 17 residues. The germline V gene encodes CDR1 MDHEN and CDR2 SYDVKM. CDR3 loop: CASSLRPFPRWQETQYF. CDR3 nucleotide sequence: TGTGCCAGCAGCCTCCGCCCCTTTCCGAGGTGGCAAGAGACCCAGTACTTC.

This clone has only a few counts. This CDR3 reads CASSLEGHPNTEAFF. The CDR3 DNA reads as TGCGCCAGCAGCTTGGAAGGACACCCGAACACTGAAGCTTTCTTT. The chain uses TRBV5-1 and TRBJ1-1; possibly TRBD1 for D (5 bases). V lost 0 bases and J 1 base, leaving 10 bases between the germline ends. The CDR3 is 15 residues long. Germline CDR1 is SGHRS and CDR2 is YFSETQ. Using reference TRBV5-1 and TRBJ1-1 for the parts outside the CDR3, the full variable domain is KAGVTQTPRYLIKTRGQQVTLSCSPISGHRSVSWYQQTPGQGLQFLFEYFSETQRNKGNFPGRFSGRQFSNSRSEMNVSTLELGDSALYLCASSLEGHPNTEAFFGQGTRLTVV.

This clone has a handful of counts. The chain is built from TRBV12-3 or TRBV12-4 and TRBJ1-5; 7 bases line up with TRBD1. V dropped 6 bases and J dropped 4; count of bases not matched to a gene: 3. The CDR3 extends over 13 amino acids. The chain's CDR3 is CASRGTANQPQHF. The CDR3 bases are TGTGCCAGCAGGGGGACAGCTAATCAGCCCCAGCATTTT.

The rearrangement joins TRBV6-5 to TRBJ2-5, with 13 bases matching TRBD2. The CDR3 covers 16 residues. Germline lookup yields CDR1 MNHEY and CDR2 SVGAGI. With V trimmed by 0 bases and J by 3 bases, 1 base remained unmatched. As DNA, the CDR3 is TGTGCCAGCAGTTACTCCGGACTAGCGGGAGAAGAGACCCAGTACTTC. Protein product: CASSYSGLAGEETQYF.

In regard to this clone: The junction shows a germline mismatch at one end, possibly a read error. The rearrangement links TRBV29-1 to TRBJ2-7, with TRBD1 matching over 12 bases. Germline values: CDR1 SQVTM, CDR2 ANQGSEA. The CDR3 totals 13 residues. The DNA of the CDR3 is TGCAGCGTGGGACAGGGGGCCACCTACGAACAGTACTTC. Translating it yields CSVGQGATYEQYF.

This chain joins TRBV2 and TRBJ2-1; 14 bases are shared with TRBD2. Germline V lookup: CDR1 SNHLY, CDR2 FYNNEI. The J segment lost 6 bases and the V segment lost 7 bases, leaving 5 bases of the junction unmatched. This CDR3 is 15 amino acids long. The CDR3 DNA is TGTGCCAGCACGAGGGGACTAGCGGGGGTCAATGAGCAGTTCTTC. Its protein product is CASTRGLAGVNEQFF.